The source of this T cell receptor (beta chain) is a study of CD8 T cells in ankylosing spondylitis. CDR3 length: 13 residues. V lost 5 bases, J lost 4 bases, and 11 bases lay in between. Per germline, CDR1 SGHVS and CDR2 FNYEAQ. Quantitative barcoded 5'-RACE was used to prepare TCR beta libraries. TCRdb reanalysed the 5' RACE reads using MiXCR and keeps one entry per CDR3 protein. The repertoire holds 250,000 to 400,000 distinct CDR3 sequences, with around 10% as singletons. This clonotype was counted many times. Its antigen is still unknown. Study-level findings and limits: Seemingly distinctive of ankylosing spondylitis blood was a TCR beta motif formed by eight highly homologous variants.

The chain has TRBV7-6 and TRBJ2-5, with D hard to call. Sequenced sample: blood, either unsorted or a sorted T cell fraction (not recorded which). This TCR came from a female donor with ankylosing spondylitis or in good health (not recorded which). CDR3: CASSTTGSETQYF. In DNA form, the CDR3 reads TGTGCCAGCAGCACGACTGGGTCAGAGACCCAGTACTTC.